This T cell receptor (beta chain) was sequenced for a study of cytomegalovirus exposure and HLA in healthy donors. Profiling relied on immunoSEQ multiplex PCR, and the TCRdb table lists in-frame clones only, not all of them. The sample shows some 140,000 clones, just under 85% of them seen only once. Overall study findings and caveats: According to a later analysis, TCR clusters from the first cohort tended to co-occur in the 90 to 150 validation repertoires. Cytomegalovirus association was listed for about 180 TCR beta chains.

In regard to this clone: Its antigen is not known.

CDR3 length: 17 amino acids. Trimming took 0 bases from V and 1 from J; bases not matched to a gene: 6. Germline V gives CDR1 SGHRS, CDR2 YFSETQ. The donors were in the approximately 120-subject validation cohort; that cohort was separate from the 666-subject first cohort. The rearrangement uses TRBV5-1 and TRBJ2-5; 10 positions agree with TRBD2. Sequenced input: PBMCs. This clonotype originated in a woman under 40 in good health and CMV-seronegative. The CDR3 is CASSLALAGDLQETQYF. The CDR3 DNA follows: TGCGCCAGCAGCTTGGCGCTAGCGGGGGACCTCCAAGAGACCCAGTACTTC.